This T cell receptor beta chain was identified during a study of PD-1 blockade in mismatch repair-deficient tumors. This clone was detected once. Unmatched junction bases numbered 4, after V lost 7 bases and J lost 1 base. The CDR3 covers 13 residues. CDR1 is SQVTM, CDR2 ANQGSEA, per germline. Here immunoSEQ multiplex PCR was the method, and the copy in TCRdb shows in-frame clones only, minus some. The data show tens of thousands of clones, with around 80% seen just once and 3% to 4% held by the top ten. The sequence was obtained from an adult with mismatch repair-deficient cancer. The specimen was PBMCs, collected roughly 6 weeks after starting pembrolizumab. The gene calls are TRBV29-1 and TRBJ2-5, with 9 positions matching TRBD1. In DNA, the CDR3 is TGCAGCGGAAACAGGGGGCTCCAAGAGACCCAGTACTTC. Translating gives CSGNRGLQETQYF.